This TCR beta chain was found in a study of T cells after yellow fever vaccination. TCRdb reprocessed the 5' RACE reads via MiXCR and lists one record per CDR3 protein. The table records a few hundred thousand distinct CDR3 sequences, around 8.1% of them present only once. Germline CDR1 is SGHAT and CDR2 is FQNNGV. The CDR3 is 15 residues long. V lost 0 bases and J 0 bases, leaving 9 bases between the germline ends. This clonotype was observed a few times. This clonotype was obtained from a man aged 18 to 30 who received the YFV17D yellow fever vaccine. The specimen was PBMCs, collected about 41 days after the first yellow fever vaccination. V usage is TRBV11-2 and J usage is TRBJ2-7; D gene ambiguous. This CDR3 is CASSLEENISYEQYV. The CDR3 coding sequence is TGTGCCAGCAGCTTAGAGGAAAACATCTCCTACGAGCAGTACGTC.